This T cell receptor (beta chain) originates from a study of cytomegalovirus exposure and HLA in healthy donors. This clone came up once. No antigen is known for it. This CDR3 spans 15 amino acids. CDR1 is SGHTS and CDR2 is YDEGEE in the germline V gene. J was trimmed by 6 bases and V by 0 bases; bases with no gene match: 8. 13 Jbeta primers and 60 Vbeta primers were used for the PCR. Authors' processing steps: An analysis that came later counted tens of millions of unique TCR beta chains, 9 million to 12 million shared. The table came from immunoSEQ multiplex PCR; TCRdb's copy has only in-frame clones and leaves some out. The V and J calls and the clone size are those of that table, but D and trimming were determined from the DNA. Of 150,000 to 200,000 clones listed, about 88% were seen once; the top ten hold 1.5% to 2%. Regarding the study as a whole: Information on immune exposure was restricted to one variable (CMV serostatus). Exclusion as indistinguishable affected some V segments, including TRBV6-2 and TRBV6-3. The listing of 150 to 200 TCR beta chains classed them as cytomegalovirus-associated.

Input material: PBMCs. The chain is built from TRBV5-8 and TRBJ1-1; TRBD1 aligns across 7 bases. The sequence derives from a young woman in good health and CMV-seronegative. This chain's CDR3 is CASSLEGRGTAEAFF. CDR3 DNA: TGTGCCAGCAGCTTGGAGGGCAGGGGGACCGCTGAAGCTTTCTTT. The full variable domain, its missing parts supplied by reference TRBV5-8 and TRBJ1-1, is EAGVTQSPTHLIKTRGQQATLRCSPISGHTSVYWYQQALGLGLQFLLWYDEGEERNRGNFPPRFSGRQFPNYSSELNVNALELEDSALYLCASSLEGRGTAEAFFGQGTRLTVV.